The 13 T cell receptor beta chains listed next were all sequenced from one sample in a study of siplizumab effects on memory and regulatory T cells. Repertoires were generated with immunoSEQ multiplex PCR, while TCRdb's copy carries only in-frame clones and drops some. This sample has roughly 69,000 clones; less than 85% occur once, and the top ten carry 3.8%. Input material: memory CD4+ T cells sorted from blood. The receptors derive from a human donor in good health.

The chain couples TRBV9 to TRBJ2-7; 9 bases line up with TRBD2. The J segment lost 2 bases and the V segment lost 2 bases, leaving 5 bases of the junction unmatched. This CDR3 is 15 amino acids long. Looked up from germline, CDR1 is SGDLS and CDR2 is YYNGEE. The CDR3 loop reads CASSVSGGPTYEQYF. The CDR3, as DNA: TGTGCCAGCAGCGTTAGCGGGGGCCCTACCTACGAGCAGTACTTC.

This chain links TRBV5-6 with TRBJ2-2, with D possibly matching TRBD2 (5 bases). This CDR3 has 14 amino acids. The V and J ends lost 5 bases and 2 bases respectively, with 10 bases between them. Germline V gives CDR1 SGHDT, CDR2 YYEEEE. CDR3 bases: TGTGCCAGCAGACTCGGGATAAACACCGGGGAGCTGTTTTTT. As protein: CASRLGINTGELFF.

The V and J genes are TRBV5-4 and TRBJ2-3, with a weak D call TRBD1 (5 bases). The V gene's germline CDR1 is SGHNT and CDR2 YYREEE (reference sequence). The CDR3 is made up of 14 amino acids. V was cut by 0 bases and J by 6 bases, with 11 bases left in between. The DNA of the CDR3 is TGTGCCAGCAGCTTGGAAGGGAAGGGGGATACGCAGTATTTT. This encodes CASSLEGKGDTQYF.

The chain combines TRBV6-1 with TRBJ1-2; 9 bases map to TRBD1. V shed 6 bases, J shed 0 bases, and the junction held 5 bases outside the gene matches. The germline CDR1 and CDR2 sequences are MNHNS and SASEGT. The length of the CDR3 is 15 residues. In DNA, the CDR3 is TGTGCCAGCAGCTTACAGGGGGCCACTAACTATGGCTACACCTTC. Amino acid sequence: CASSLQGATNYGYTF.

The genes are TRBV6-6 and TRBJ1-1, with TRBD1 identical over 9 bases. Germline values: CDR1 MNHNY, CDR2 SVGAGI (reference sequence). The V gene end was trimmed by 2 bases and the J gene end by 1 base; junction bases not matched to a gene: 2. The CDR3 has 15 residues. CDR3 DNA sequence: TGTGCCAGCAGTTACCCGGGACAGGGGAACACTGAAGCTTTCTTT. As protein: CASSYPGQGNTEAFF.

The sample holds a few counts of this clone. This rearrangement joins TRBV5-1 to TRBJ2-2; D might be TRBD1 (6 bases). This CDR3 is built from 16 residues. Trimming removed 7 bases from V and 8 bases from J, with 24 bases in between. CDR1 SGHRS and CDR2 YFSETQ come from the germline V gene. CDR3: CASADTRTVRTGELFF. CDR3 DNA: TGCGCCAGCGCCGATACCAGGACAGTTAGAACGGGGGAGCTGTTTTTT.

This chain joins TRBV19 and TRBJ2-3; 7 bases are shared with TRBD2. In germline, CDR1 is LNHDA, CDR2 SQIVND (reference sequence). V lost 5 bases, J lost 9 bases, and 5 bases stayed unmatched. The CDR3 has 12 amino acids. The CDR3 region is CASSLTSKTQYF. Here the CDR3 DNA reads TGTGCCAGTAGTCTGACTAGCAAGACGCAGTATTTT. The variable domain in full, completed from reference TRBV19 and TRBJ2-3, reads DGGITQSPKYLFRKEGQNVTLSCEQNLNHDAMYWYRQDPGQGLRLIYYSQIVNDFQKGDIAEGYSVSREKKESFPLTVTSAQKNPTAFYLCASSLTSKTQYFGPGTRLTVL.

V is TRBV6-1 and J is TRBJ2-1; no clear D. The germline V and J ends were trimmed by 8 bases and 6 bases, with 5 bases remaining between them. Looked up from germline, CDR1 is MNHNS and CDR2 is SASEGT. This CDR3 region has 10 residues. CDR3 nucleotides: TGTGCCAGCGGGTCCAATGAGCAGTTCTTC. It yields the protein CASGSNEQFF.

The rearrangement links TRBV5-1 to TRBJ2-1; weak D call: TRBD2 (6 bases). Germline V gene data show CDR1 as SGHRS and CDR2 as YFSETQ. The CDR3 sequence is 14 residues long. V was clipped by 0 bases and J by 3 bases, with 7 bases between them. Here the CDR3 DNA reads TGCGCCAGCAGCTTGGGGACTAACTACAATGAGCAGTTCTTC. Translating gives CASSLGTNYNEQFF.

CDR3 amino acids: CARSYYLGGYGYTF. The DNA for the CDR3 is TGTGCCAGAAGCTACTACCTAGGGGGCTATGGCTACACCTTC. The V and J genes are TRBV7-5 and TRBJ1-2; the table's D call of TRBD1 was not tested on the DNA. TRBV7-5 counts as a pseudogene. The CDR3 has 14 residues.

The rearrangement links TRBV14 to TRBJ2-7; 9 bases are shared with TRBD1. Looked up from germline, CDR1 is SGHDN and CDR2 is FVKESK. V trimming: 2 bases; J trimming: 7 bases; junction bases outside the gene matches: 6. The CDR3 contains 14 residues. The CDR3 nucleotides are TGTGCCAGCAGCCAACTACAGGGGGCAGGGGAGCAGTACTTC. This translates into CASSQLQGAGEQYF.

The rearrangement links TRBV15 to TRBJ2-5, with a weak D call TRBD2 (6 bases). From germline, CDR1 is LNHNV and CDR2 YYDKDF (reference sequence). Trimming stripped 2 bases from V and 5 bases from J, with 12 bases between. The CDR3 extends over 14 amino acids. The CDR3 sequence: CATSRRDLPETQYF. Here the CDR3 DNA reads TGTGCCACCAGCAGACGGGACTTACCGGAGACCCAGTACTTC.

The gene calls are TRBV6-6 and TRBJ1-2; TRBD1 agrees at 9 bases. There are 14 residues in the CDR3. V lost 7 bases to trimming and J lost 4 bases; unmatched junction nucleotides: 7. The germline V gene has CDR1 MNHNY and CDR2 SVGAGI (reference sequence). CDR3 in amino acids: CASNLQTGGYGYTF. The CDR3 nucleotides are TGTGCCAGCAACTTACAGACAGGGGGCTATGGCTACACCTTC.